Listed below are T cell receptor beta chains from one sample, sequenced in a study of cytomegalovirus exposure and HLA in healthy donors. Measured with immunoSEQ multiplex PCR; TCRdb has only the in-frame clones, and not every one. Of some 90,000 clones in the sample, just over 75% are singletons; the top ten hold about 0.5%. Sequenced material: PBMCs. These receptors were obtained from a man aged 25 to 40 in good health and CMV-seronegative. CDR3s include the opening cysteine and the closing phenylalanine or tryptophan. Fields, in order: clone size, V gene, D gene, J gene, CDR3 DNA, CDR3 protein. A D gene is named only where the DNA matches it firmly. Part of the rows lack a size; the others show once, few, many or a class for expanded clones.

clone_size: .
v_call: TRBV2
d_call: TRBD1
j_call: TRBJ1-2
cdr3_nt: TGTGCCAGCCCGGGACAGGGGGACTATGGCTACACCTTC
cdr3_aa: CASPGQGDYGYTF

clone_size: .
v_call: TRBV2
d_call: TRBD2
j_call: TRBJ2-3
cdr3_nt: TGTGCCAGCAGTGGGTACGGGGGGAAGAGCACAGATACGCAGTATTTT
cdr3_aa: CASSGYGGKSTDTQYF

clone_size: .
v_call: TRBV9
d_call: TRBD1
j_call: TRBJ2-1
cdr3_nt: TGTGCCAGCAGCGCCGGGACAGGAGTCTACAATGAGCAGTTCTTC
cdr3_aa: CASSAGTGVYNEQFF

clone_size: .
v_call: TRBV5-1
d_call: TRBD1
j_call: TRBJ1-4
cdr3_nt: TGCGCCAGCAGCTTGAGCGACAGGGTAACCTTAAATGAAAAACTGTTTTTT
cdr3_aa: CASSLSDRVTLNEKLFF

clone_size: .
v_call: TRBV6-6
d_call: .
j_call: TRBJ2-7
cdr3_nt: TGTGCCAACAATACTGGGACAACGAACCGCTACGAGCAGTACTTC
cdr3_aa: CANNTGTTNRYEQYF

clone_size: .
v_call: TRBV9
d_call: TRBD1
j_call: TRBJ1-2
cdr3_nt: TGTGCCAGCAGCGTAGGAACAGGGGGTCCCTATGGCTACACCTTC
cdr3_aa: CASSVGTGGPYGYTF

clone_size: .
v_call: TRBV25-1
d_call: TRBD1
j_call: TRBJ2-1
cdr3_nt: TGTGCCAGCAGTGAAGGTCTGAGGGGGCTTGGGGATGAGCAGTTCTTC
cdr3_aa: CASSEGLRGLGDEQFF

clone_size: .
v_call: TRBV19
d_call: .
j_call: TRBJ1-5
cdr3_nt: TGTGCCAGTACCGGGGATAGCAATCAGCCCCAGCATTTT
cdr3_aa: CASTGDSNQPQHF

clone_size: .
v_call: TRBV4-1
d_call: .
j_call: TRBJ1-5
cdr3_nt: TGCGCCAGCAGCCAAGCCAGGAATAGCAATCAGCCCCAGCATTTT
cdr3_aa: CASSQARNSNQPQHF

clone_size: .
v_call: TRBV9
d_call: TRBD2
j_call: TRBJ2-2
cdr3_nt: TGTGCCAGCAGCGTACGACTAGCGGGGGGGCCTTACACCGGGGAGCTGTTTTTT
cdr3_aa: CASSVRLAGGPYTGELFF

clone_size: .
v_call: TRBV10-3
d_call: TRBD2
j_call: TRBJ2-3
cdr3_nt: TGTGCCATCAGTGAGTCGAGCAAGCGGGGGGCCAAAATGTCTTTGGATACGCAGTATTTT
cdr3_aa: CAISESSKRGAKMSLDTQYF

clone_size: .
v_call: TRBV9
d_call: TRBD1
j_call: TRBJ1-3
cdr3_nt: TGTGCCAGCAGCGTAGGGGACAGGAGGGCAGGAAACACCATATATTTT
cdr3_aa: CASSVGDRRAGNTIYF

clone_size: .
v_call: TRBV25-1
d_call: .
j_call: TRBJ1-2
cdr3_nt: TGTGCCAGCAGTGAATCTGGTGGCGGCTACACCTTC
cdr3_aa: CASSESGGGYTF

clone_size: .
v_call: TRBV7-9
d_call: .
j_call: TRBJ1-2
cdr3_nt: TGTTCCAGCAGCTTAGCAATGGGGAGGGAACAGCAAAGCGGCTACACCTTC
cdr3_aa: CSSSLAMGREQQSGYTF

clone_size: .
v_call: TRBV5-1
d_call: TRBD2
j_call: TRBJ2-3
cdr3_nt: TGCGCCAGCAGCCACCGACTAGCGGGGGGTCCAACAGATACGCAGTATTTT
cdr3_aa: CASSHRLAGGPTDTQYF

clone_size: .
v_call: TRBV4-1
d_call: TRBD1
j_call: TRBJ1-1
cdr3_nt: TGCGCCAGCAGCCAAGTTCCGGGACAGGGAATGAGCACTGAAGCTTTCTTT
cdr3_aa: CASSQVPGQGMSTEAFF

clone_size: .
v_call: TRBV9
d_call: TRBD1
j_call: TRBJ1-1
cdr3_nt: TGTGCCAGCAGCCCGGAGGGGGCTGTCAGCACTGAAGCTTTCTTT
cdr3_aa: CASSPEGAVSTEAFF

clone_size: .
v_call: TRBV27
d_call: TRBD2
j_call: TRBJ2-1
cdr3_nt: TGTGCCAGCAGTCAGGGACTAGCTGAGCAGTTCTTC
cdr3_aa: CASSQGLAEQFF

clone_size: .
v_call: TRBV10-3
d_call: .
j_call: TRBJ1-5
cdr3_nt: TGTGCCATCAGCGGAGGGGGGGGTGACCAGCCCCAGCATTTT
cdr3_aa: CAISGGGGDQPQHF

clone_size: .
v_call: TRBV7-2
d_call: .
j_call: TRBJ1-5
cdr3_nt: TGTGCCAGCAGCTTAGTTAGTTCTCCCCAGCCCCAGCATTTT
cdr3_aa: CASSLVSSPQPQHF

clone_size: .
v_call: TRBV9
d_call: .
j_call: TRBJ1-1
cdr3_nt: TGTGCCAGCAGCCCTCAACGGGCGGGCACTGAAGCTTTCTTT
cdr3_aa: CASSPQRAGTEAFF

clone_size: .
v_call: TRBV6-1
d_call: TRBD2
j_call: TRBJ2-1
cdr3_nt: TGTGCCAGCAGTGGCCCGGGACTAGCGGGAGGTGAGCAGTTCTTC
cdr3_aa: CASSGPGLAGGEQFF

clone_size: .
v_call: TRBV9
d_call: .
j_call: TRBJ2-2
cdr3_nt: TGTGCCAGCAGCGTAGGCCCCCCTAGCGGGGAGCTGTTTTTT
cdr3_aa: CASSVGPPSGELFF

clone_size: .
v_call: TRBV25-1
d_call: .
j_call: TRBJ1-2
cdr3_nt: TGTGCCAGCCAAACCCGCTCGGGCGGGGAGAACTATGGCTACACCTTC
cdr3_aa: CASQTRSGGENYGYTF

clone_size: .
v_call: TRBV5-1
d_call: TRBD2
j_call: TRBJ2-1
cdr3_nt: TGCGCCAGCAGCTATTCGGGAGGGCCGGGAAATGAGCAGTTCTTC
cdr3_aa: CASSYSGGPGNEQFF

clone_size: once
v_call: TRBV5-5
d_call: .
j_call: TRBJ1-4
cdr3_nt: TGTGCCAGCAGCTTTCCGAGTGTTAATGAAAAACTGTTTTTT
cdr3_aa: CASSFPSVNEKLFF

clone_size: .
v_call: TRBV7-2
d_call: .
j_call: TRBJ2-2
cdr3_nt: TGTGCCAGCAGCTTAGGGGCGGGCACCGGGGAGCTGTTTTTT
cdr3_aa: CASSLGAGTGELFF

clone_size: .
v_call: TRBV5-4
d_call: TRBD2
j_call: TRBJ2-7
cdr3_nt: TGTGCCAGCAGCGGGACTAGCGGGGGGTCCTACGAGCAGTACTTC
cdr3_aa: CASSGTSGGSYEQYF

clone_size: .
v_call: TRBV6-1
d_call: .
j_call: TRBJ2-1
cdr3_nt: TGTGCCAGCAGTGAAACACACAGTTACAATGAGCAGTTCTTC
cdr3_aa: CASSETHSYNEQFF

clone_size: .
v_call: TRBV7-9
d_call: TRBD2
j_call: TRBJ2-1
cdr3_nt: TGTGCCAGCAGGGTCGGGACTAGCGGGAGTCGGAGTAATGAGCAGTTCTTC
cdr3_aa: CASRVGTSGSRSNEQFF

clone_size: few
v_call: TRBV11-1
d_call: TRBD1
j_call: TRBJ2-7
cdr3_nt: TGTGCCAGCAGCACATGGACAGGACGCTACGAGCAGTACTTC
cdr3_aa: CASSTWTGRYEQYF

clone_size: .
v_call: TRBV7-5
d_call: .
j_call: TRBJ2-5
cdr3_nt: TGTGCCAGAAGCATACTAGCGGACCCCTTAAGGGAGACCCAGTACTTC
cdr3_aa: CARSILADPLRETQYF